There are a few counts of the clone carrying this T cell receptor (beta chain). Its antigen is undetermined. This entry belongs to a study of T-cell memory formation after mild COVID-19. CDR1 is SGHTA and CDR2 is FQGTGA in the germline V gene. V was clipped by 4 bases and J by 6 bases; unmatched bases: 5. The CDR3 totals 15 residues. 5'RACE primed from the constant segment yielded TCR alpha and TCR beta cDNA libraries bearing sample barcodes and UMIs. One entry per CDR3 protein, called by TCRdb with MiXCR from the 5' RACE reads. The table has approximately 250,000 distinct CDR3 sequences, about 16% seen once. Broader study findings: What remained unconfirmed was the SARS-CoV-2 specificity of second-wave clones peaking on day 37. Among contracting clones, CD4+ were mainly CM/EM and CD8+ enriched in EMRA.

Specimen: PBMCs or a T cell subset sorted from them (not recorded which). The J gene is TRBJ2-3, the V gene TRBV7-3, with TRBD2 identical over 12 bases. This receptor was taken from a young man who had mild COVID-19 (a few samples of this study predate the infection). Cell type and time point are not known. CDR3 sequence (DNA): TGTGCCAGCAGCTCGACTAGCGGGGGCTGGGATACGCAGTATTTT. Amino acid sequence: CASSSTSGGWDTQYF.